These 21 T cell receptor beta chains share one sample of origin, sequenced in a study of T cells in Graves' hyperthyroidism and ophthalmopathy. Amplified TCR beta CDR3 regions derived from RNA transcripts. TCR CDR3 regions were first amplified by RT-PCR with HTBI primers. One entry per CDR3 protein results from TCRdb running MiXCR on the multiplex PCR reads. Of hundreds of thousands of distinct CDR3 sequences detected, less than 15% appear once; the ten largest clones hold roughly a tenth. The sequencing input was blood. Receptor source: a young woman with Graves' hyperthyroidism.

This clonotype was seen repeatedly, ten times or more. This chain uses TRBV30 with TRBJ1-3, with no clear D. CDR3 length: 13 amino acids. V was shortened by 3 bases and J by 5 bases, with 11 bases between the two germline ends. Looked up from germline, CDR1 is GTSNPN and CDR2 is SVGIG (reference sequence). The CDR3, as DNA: TGTGCCTGGAGCCATGGAGAGCGAAACACCATATATTTT. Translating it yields CAWSHGERNTIYF.

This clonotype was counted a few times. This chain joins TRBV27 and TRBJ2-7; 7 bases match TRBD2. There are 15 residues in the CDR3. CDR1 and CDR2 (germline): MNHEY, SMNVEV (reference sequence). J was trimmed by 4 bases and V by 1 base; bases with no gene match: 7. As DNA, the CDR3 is TGTGCCAGCAGTTTATTGGGACTAAACAAGTACGAGCAGTACTTC. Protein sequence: CASSLLGLNKYEQYF.

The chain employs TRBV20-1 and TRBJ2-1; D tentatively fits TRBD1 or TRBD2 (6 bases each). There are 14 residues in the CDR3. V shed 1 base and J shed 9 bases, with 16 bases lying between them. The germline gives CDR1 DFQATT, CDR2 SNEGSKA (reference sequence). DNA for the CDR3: TGCAGTGCTAGAGGCCGGGGGCCCGTAGGTGAGCAGTTCTTC. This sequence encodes CSARGRGPVGEQFF.

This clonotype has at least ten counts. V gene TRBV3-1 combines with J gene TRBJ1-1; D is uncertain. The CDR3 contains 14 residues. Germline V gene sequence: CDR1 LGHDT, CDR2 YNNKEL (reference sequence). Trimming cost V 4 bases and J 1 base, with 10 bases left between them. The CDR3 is CASSPYQRNTEAFF. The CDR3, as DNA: TGTGCCAGCAGCCCTTATCAGAGGAACACTGAAGCTTTCTTT.

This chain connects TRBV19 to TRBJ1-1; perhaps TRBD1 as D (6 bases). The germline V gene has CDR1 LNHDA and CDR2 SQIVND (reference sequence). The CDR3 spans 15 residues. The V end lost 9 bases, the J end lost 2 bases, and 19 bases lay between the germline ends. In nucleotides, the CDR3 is TGTGCCAGCAACCGGGACACCAGAATTAACACTGAAGCTTTCTTT. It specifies CASNRDTRINTEAFF.

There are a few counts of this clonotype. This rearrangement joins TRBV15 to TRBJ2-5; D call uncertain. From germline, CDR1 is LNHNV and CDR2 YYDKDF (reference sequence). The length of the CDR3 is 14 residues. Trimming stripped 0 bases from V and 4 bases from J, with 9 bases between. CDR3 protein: CATSRDWTRETQYF. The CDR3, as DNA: TGTGCCACCAGCAGAGATTGGACCAGAGAGACCCAGTACTTC.

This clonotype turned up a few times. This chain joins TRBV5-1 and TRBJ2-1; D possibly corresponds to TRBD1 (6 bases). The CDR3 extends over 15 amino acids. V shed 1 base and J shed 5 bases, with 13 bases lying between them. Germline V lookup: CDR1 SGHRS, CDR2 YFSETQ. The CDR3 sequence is CASSLTRGPDNEQFF. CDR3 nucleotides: TGCGCCAGCAGCTTGACCAGGGGACCCGACAATGAGCAGTTCTTC.

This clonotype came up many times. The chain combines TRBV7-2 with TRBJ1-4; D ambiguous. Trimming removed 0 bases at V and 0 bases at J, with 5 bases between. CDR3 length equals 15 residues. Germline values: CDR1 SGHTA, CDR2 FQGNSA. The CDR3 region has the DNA TGTGCCAGCAGCTTAGCCGGCGCAACTAATGAAAAACTGTTTTTT. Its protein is CASSLAGATNEKLFF.

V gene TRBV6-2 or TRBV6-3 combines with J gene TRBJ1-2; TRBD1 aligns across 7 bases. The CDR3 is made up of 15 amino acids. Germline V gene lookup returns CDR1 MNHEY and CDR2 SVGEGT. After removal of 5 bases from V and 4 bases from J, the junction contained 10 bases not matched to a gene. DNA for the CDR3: TGTGCCAGCAGTCATAGGCCAAAGGGGGCCTATGGCTACACCTTC. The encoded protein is CASSHRPKGAYGYTF.

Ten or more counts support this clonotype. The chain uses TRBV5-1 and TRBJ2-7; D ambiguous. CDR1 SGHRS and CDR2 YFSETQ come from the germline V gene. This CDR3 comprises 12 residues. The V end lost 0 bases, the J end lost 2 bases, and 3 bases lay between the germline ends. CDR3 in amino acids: CASSLEAYEQYF. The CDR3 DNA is TGCGCCAGCAGCTTGGAGGCCTACGAGCAGTACTTC.

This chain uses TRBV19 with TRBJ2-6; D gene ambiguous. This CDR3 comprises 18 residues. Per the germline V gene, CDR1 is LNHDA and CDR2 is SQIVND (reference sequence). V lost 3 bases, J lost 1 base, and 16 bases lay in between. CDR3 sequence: CASSMGLGSHSGANVLTF. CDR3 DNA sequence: TGTGCCAGTAGTATGGGTTTGGGCAGCCATTCTGGGGCCAACGTCCTGACTTTC.

Written as DNA, the CDR3 is TGTGCCAGCAGTGCGGGTGACCAGGGGGCGAAGACTGAAGCTTTCTTT. It translates to CASSAGDQGAKTEAFF. The V gene is TRBV6-1, the J gene TRBJ1-1, with 8 bases matching TRBD1. After removal of 4 bases from V and 5 bases from J, the junction contained 12 bases not matched to a gene. Per the germline V gene, CDR1 is MNHNS and CDR2 is SASEGT. This CDR3 is built from 16 residues.

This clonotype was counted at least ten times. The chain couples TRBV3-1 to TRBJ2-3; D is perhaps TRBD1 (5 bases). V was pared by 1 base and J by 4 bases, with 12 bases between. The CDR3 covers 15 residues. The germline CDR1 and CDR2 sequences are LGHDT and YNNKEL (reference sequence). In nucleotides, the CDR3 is TGTGCCAGCAGCCAAGTCGGCAGGGCGGCAGATACGCAGTATTTT. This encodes CASSQVGRAADTQYF.

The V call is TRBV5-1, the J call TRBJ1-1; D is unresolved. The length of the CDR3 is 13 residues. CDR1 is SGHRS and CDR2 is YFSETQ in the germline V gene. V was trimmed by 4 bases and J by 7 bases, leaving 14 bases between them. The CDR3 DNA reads TGCGCCAGCAGCCGTATCCCCGCGGGTGAAGCTTTCTTT. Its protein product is CASSRIPAGEAFF.

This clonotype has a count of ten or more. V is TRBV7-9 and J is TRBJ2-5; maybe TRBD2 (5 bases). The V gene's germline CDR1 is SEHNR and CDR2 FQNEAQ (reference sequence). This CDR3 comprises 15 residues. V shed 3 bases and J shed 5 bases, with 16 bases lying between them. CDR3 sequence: CASSLSRAVGETQYF. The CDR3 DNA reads TGTGCCAGCAGCTTGTCTCGAGCGGTGGGGGAGACCCAGTACTTC.

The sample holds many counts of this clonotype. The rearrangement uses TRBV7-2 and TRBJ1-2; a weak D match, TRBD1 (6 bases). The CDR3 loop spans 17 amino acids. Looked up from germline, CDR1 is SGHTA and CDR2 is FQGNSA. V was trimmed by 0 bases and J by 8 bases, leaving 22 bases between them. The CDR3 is CASSLADLSGARRGYTF. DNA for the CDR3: TGTGCCAGCAGCTTAGCGGACTTGTCAGGGGCGAGGAGGGGCTACACCTTC.

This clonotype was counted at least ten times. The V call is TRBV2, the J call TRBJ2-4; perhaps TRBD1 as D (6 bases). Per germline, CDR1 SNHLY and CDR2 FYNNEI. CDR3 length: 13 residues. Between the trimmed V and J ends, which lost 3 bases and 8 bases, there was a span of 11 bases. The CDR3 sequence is CASSDGRGDIQYF. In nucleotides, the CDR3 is TGTGCCAGCAGTGACGGCAGGGGAGACATTCAGTACTTC.

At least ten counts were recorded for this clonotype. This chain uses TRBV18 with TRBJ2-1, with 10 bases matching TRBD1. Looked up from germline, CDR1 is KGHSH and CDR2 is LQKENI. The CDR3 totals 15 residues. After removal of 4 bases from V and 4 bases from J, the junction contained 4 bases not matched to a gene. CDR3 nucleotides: TGTGCCAGCTCACGGTCGGGACAGGGGTACAATGAGCAGTTCTTC. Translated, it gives CASSRSGQGYNEQFF.

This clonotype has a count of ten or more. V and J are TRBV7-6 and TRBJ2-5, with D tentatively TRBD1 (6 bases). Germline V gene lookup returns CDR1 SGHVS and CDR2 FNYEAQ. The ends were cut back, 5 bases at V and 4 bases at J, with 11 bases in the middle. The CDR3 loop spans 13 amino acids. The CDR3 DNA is TGTGCCAGCAGCGCAGGGGTAGGAGAGACCCAGTACTTC. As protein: CASSAGVGETQYF.

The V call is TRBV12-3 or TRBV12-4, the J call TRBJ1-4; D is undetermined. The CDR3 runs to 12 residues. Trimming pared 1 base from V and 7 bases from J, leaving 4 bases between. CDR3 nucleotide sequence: TGTGCCAGCAGTTTAGTGACTGAAAAACTGTTTTTT. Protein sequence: CASSLVTEKLFF.

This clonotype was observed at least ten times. The CDR3 region is CASSLDLLPAKNIQYF. For the CDR3, the DNA is TGTGCCAGCAGCTTAGATCTTCTCCCAGCCAAAAACATTCAGTACTTC. This chain connects TRBV7-9 to TRBJ2-4; D is ambiguous. The V and J ends lost 1 base and 0 bases respectively, with 10 bases between them. The CDR3 has 16 amino acids. The germline CDR1 and CDR2 sequences are SEHNR and FQNEAQ (reference sequence).